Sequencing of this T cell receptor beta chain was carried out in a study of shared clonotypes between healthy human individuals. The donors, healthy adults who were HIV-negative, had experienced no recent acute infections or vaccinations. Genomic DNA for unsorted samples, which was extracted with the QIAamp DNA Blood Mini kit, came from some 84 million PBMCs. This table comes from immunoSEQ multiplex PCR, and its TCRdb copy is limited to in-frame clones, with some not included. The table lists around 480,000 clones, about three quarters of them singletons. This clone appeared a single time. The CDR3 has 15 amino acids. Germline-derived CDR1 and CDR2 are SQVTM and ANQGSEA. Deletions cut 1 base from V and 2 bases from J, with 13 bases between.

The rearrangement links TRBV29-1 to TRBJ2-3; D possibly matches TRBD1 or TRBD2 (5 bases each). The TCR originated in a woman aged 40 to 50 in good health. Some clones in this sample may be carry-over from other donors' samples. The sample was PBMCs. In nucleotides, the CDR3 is TGCAGCGTTGAAGCCCGGGACGGTGTCACAGATACGCAGTATTTT. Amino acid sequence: CSVEARDGVTDTQYF.